The next 26 T cell receptor beta chains were all read from a single sample in a study of regulatory T cells. Amplification used 52 TRBV primers and 13 TRBJ primers. The protocol was immunoSEQ multiplex PCR, while the TCRdb copy is restricted to in-frame clones and leaves out a portion. The table shows 30,000 to 40,000 clones, with roughly 93% occurring only once. What these receptors recognize is not known. Points from the study as a whole: In CD3G-deficient patients, conventional CD4+ T cells were enriched for hydrophobic CDR3 residues at positions 6 and 7.

Material: conventional CD4+ T cells sorted from blood. Source of these receptors: a child aged 2-15 years with CD3G deficiency.

This rearrangement joins TRBV18 to TRBJ1-1, with D possibly matching TRBD1 (6 bases). V dropped 1 base and J dropped 5 bases, with 14 bases sitting between them. The CDR3 covers 15 residues. Germline V gives CDR1 KGHSH, CDR2 LQKENI. The chain's CDR3 is CASSPQEGQGTEAFF. CDR3 DNA sequence: TGTGCCAGCTCACCACAGGAGGGGCAGGGGACTGAAGCTTTCTTT.

The chain carries TRBV18 and TRBJ2-5, with D tentatively TRBD2 (5 bases). CDR1 and CDR2 (germline): KGHSH, LQKENI. Between the trimmed V and J ends, which lost 5 bases and 2 bases, there was a span of 9 bases. The CDR3 sequence is 13 residues long. CDR3 sequence (DNA): TGTGCCAGCTCATCCGGGGTTCAAGAGACCCAGTACTTC. This sequence encodes CASSSGVQETQYF.

This chain joins TRBV6-1 and TRBJ1-1; D unclear. The CDR3 sequence is 13 residues long. CDR1 MNHNS and CDR2 SASEGT come from the germline V gene. Between the trimmed V and J ends, which lost 4 bases and 3 bases, there was a span of 9 bases. The DNA for the CDR3 is TGTGCCAGCAGTGTTTCAGGAGACACTGAAGCTTTCTTT. This encodes CASSVSGDTEAFF.

This chain uses TRBV19 with TRBJ1-5; D might be TRBD1 (5 bases). CDR3 length: 14 amino acids. Germline values: CDR1 LNHDA, CDR2 SQIVND (reference sequence). V gave up 7 bases and J gave up 5 bases, with 15 bases separating them. CDR3 nucleotide sequence: TGTGCCAGTAAGGGGTATGGGCAAGATCAGCCCCAGCATTTT. Its translation is CASKGYGQDQPQHF.

This chain connects TRBV28 to TRBJ1-1, with D hard to call. This CDR3 contains 14 residues. The germline gives CDR1 MDHEN, CDR2 SYDVKM. The V and J ends lost 3 bases and 1 base respectively, with 9 bases between them. The chain's CDR3 is CASSFSLRNTEAFF. The CDR3 bases are TGTGCCAGCAGTTTTAGCCTCCGGAACACTGAAGCTTTCTTT.

The V call is TRBV28, the J call TRBJ2-1, with D unresolved. Trimming took 3 bases from V and 2 from J, leaving 14 bases between them. The CDR3 is 16 amino acids. Germline V CDR1 and CDR2: MDHEN, SYDVKM. CDR3 amino acids: CASSFAPRRPYNEQFF. In nucleotides, the CDR3 is TGTGCCAGCAGTTTCGCTCCTCGGCGGCCCTACAATGAGCAGTTCTTC.

This clone has only a few counts. V usage is TRBV10-3 and J usage is TRBJ2-7; D gene uncertain. CDR1 and CDR2 (germline): ENHRY, SYGVKD. V lost 8 bases and J 0 bases, leaving 14 bases between the germline ends. The CDR3 runs 14 residues. CDR3 DNA sequence: TGTGCCATCGGCGAGATCGCGAGCTCCTACGAGCAGTACTTC. It is translated as CAIGEIASSYEQYF.

The chain is built from TRBV6-1 and TRBJ2-3; D is possibly TRBD1 (6 bases). The germline CDR1 and CDR2 sequences are MNHNS and SASEGT. With 8 bases removed from V and 0 bases from J, the gap between germline ends came to 15 bases. There are 15 residues in the CDR3. The CDR3 loop reads CASGSGQRSTDTQYF. The CDR3 DNA reads as TGTGCCAGCGGGTCCGGACAGCGAAGCACAGATACGCAGTATTTT.

The chain links TRBV7-9 to TRBJ1-1; D remains unclear. CDR3 length: 13 amino acids. Trimming left V 4 bases short and J 1 base short, with 7 bases between. Germline V gene lookup returns CDR1 SEHNR and CDR2 FQNEAQ (reference sequence). The CDR3 DNA reads TGTGCCAGCAGCTCGGATGAGAACACTGAAGCTTTCTTT. Residues: CASSSDENTEAFF.

The genes are TRBV7-8 and TRBJ2-7; D ambiguous. The CDR3 is made up of 15 amino acids. Trimming took 1 base from V and 2 from J, leaving 12 bases between them. From germline, CDR1 is SGHVS and CDR2 FQNEAQ. CDR3 nucleotides: TGTGCCAGCAGCTTAGGCCCGATGGGCACCTACGAGCAGTACTTC. As protein: CASSLGPMGTYEQYF.

This chain connects TRBV28 to TRBJ2-2; D possibly corresponds to TRBD2 (6 bases). CDR1 is MDHEN and CDR2 is SYDVKM in the germline V gene. V shed 7 bases and J shed 1 base, with 13 bases lying between them. The CDR3 runs to 15 residues. CDR3 DNA sequence: TGTGCCAGCAATGGGGCGGGGCTGAACACCGGGGAGCTGTTTTTT. It encodes CASNGAGLNTGELFF.

The chain links TRBV5-1 to TRBJ2-5, with 7 bases aligning to TRBD2. CDR3 length: 13 amino acids. Germline V gene lookup returns CDR1 SGHRS and CDR2 YFSETQ. The trim removed 5 bases at V and 7 bases at J, leaving 8 bases unmatched. The CDR3 spells CASRLTSDGTQYF. The CDR3, as DNA: TGCGCCAGCAGACTAACTAGCGACGGGACCCAGTACTTC.

The chain joins TRBV13 to TRBJ2-1; 10 nucleotides match TRBD2. Germline lookup yields CDR1 PRHDT and CDR2 FYEKMQ (reference sequence). V lost 0 bases to trimming and J lost 7 bases; unmatched junction nucleotides: 9. The CDR3 sequence is 17 residues long. Here the CDR3 reads CASSLGRQLAGSNEQFF. The CDR3 coding sequence is TGTGCCAGCAGCTTAGGCCGTCAACTAGCGGGGAGTAATGAGCAGTTCTTC.

The V call is TRBV6-1, the J call TRBJ1-2; D unresolved. CDR3 size: 14 residues. The germline CDR1 and CDR2 sequences are MNHNS and SASEGT. V was clipped by 2 bases and J by 7 bases, with 14 bases between them. The CDR3 here is CASSEIRAVGGYTF. In DNA form, the CDR3 reads TGTGCCAGCAGTGAAATCCGGGCAGTGGGTGGCTACACCTTC.

V gene TRBV28 combines with J gene TRBJ2-1; 8 bases map to TRBD2. Germline V gene sequence: CDR1 MDHEN, CDR2 SYDVKM. This CDR3 comprises 15 residues. The V segment lost 6 bases and the J segment 2 bases; nucleotides outside the gene matches: 6. The CDR3 region is CASSLLAEAYNEQFF. CDR3 DNA sequence: TGTGCCAGCAGCCTACTAGCGGAGGCCTACAATGAGCAGTTCTTC.

This sequence joins TRBV28 and TRBJ2-1, with D tentatively TRBD1 or TRBD2 (5 bases each). CDR1 and CDR2 (germline): MDHEN, SYDVKM. There are 15 residues in the CDR3. Between the trimmed V and J ends, which lost 1 base and 9 bases, there was a span of 16 bases. The CDR3 nucleotides read TGTGCCAGCAGTTTATCGGGGCTAGCCTCCGGTGAGCAGTTCTTC. It translates to CASSLSGLASGEQFF.

A few counts support this clone. The chain uses TRBV6-1 and TRBJ1-5, with 7 bases matching TRBD1. Germline trimming cut 6 bases from V and 4 bases from J; bases unmatched to any gene: 6. The CDR3 is made up of 14 amino acids. The V gene's germline CDR1 is MNHNS and CDR2 SASEGT. The CDR3 DNA follows: TGTGCCAGCAGCGCCCGGGACAGAAATCAGCCCCAGCATTTT. Its protein is CASSARDRNQPQHF.

The chain links TRBV28 to TRBJ2-1, with a tentative D call TRBD2 (5 bases). Germline-derived CDR1 and CDR2 are MDHEN and SYDVKM. V shed 6 bases and J shed 5 bases, with 8 bases lying between them. The CDR3 runs to 12 residues. The CDR3 DNA reads as TGTGCCAGCAGCGAGGAGGACAATGAGCAGTTCTTC. This codes for CASSEEDNEQFF.

The V call is TRBV5-1, the J call TRBJ2-3; 11 bases are a match to TRBD2. The CDR3 length is 17 residues. Germline V gives CDR1 SGHRS, CDR2 YFSETQ. With V trimmed by 0 bases and J by 2 bases, 5 bases remained unmatched. CDR3 loop: CASSLGPLAGDTDTQYF. The CDR3 DNA reads as TGCGCCAGCAGCTTGGGACCACTAGCGGGAGACACAGATACGCAGTATTTT.

With respect to this clone: The sample has other DNA sequences that encode this CDR3 too. The chain carries TRBV18 and TRBJ2-7, with no clear D. The CDR3 spans 12 residues. Germline assignment: CDR1 KGHSH and CDR2 LQKENI. V was shortened by 2 bases and J by 1 base, with 3 bases between the two germline ends. This CDR3 is CASSPNSYEQYF. CDR3 nucleotide sequence: TGTGCCAGCTCACCAAATTCCTACGAGCAGTACTTC.

The chain combines TRBV5-1 with TRBJ2-7; a weak D match, TRBD2 (5 bases). V gave up 4 bases and J gave up 7 bases, with 21 bases separating them. The CDR3 totals 15 residues. Per germline, CDR1 SGHRS and CDR2 YFSETQ. The CDR3 is CASSPAGHPVGEQYF. CDR3 nucleotide sequence: TGCGCCAGCAGCCCCGCGGGCCACCCGGTCGGGGAGCAGTACTTC.

The chain recombines TRBV7-8 with TRBJ2-5; tentatively, D is TRBD2 (5 bases). Trimming shortened V by 5 bases and J by 4 bases, and 38 bases separated the two germline ends. The CDR3 spans 22 residues. Germline loops: CDR1 SGHVS, CDR2 FQNEAQ. CDR3 coding DNA: TGTGCCAGCAGCGCCCCCCGGAGCCGGGGATGGTCAGGACCCCGGGATGGAGAGACCCAGTACTTC. Translating gives CASSAPRSRGWSGPRDGETQYF. Based on the CDR3 plus reference TRBV7-8 and TRBJ2-5, the full variable domain is GAGVSQSPRYKVAKRGQDVALRCDPISGHVSLFWYQQALGQGPEFLTYFQNEAQLDKSGLPSDRFFAERPEGSVSTLKIQRTQQEDSAVYLCASSAPRSRGWSGPRDGETQYFGPGTRLLVL.

V usage is TRBV5-1 and J usage is TRBJ2-7; D possibly corresponds to TRBD2 (6 bases). Germline V gene data show CDR1 as SGHRS and CDR2 as YFSETQ. The ends were cut back, 4 bases at V and 2 bases at J, with 13 bases in the middle. This CDR3 has 14 residues. As DNA, the CDR3 is TGCGCCAGCAGCCCATCGGGGGTTCCCTACGAGCAGTACTTC. Encoded protein: CASSPSGVPYEQYF.

V gene TRBV18 combines with J gene TRBJ2-1; D gene unclear. The CDR3 has 13 amino acids. Trimming left V 1 base short and J 5 bases short, with 6 bases between. The germline CDR1 and CDR2 sequences are KGHSH and LQKENI. The DNA for the CDR3 is TGTGCCAGCTCACCACACCCCAACAATGAGCAGTTCTTC. Translating gives CASSPHPNNEQFF. Drawing the rest from reference TRBV18 and TRBJ2-1, the complete variable domain is NAGVMQNPRHLVRRRGQEARLRCSPMKGHSHVYWYRQLPEEGLKFMVYLQKENIIDESGMPKERFSAEFPKEGPSILRIQQVVRGDSAAYFCASSPHPNNEQFFGPGTRLTVL.

The chain employs TRBV6-1 and TRBJ2-3, with D possibly matching TRBD1 (6 bases). From germline, CDR1 is MNHNS and CDR2 SASEGT. Trimming shortened V by 2 bases and J by 6 bases, and 6 bases separated the two germline ends. The CDR3 is made up of 12 amino acids. For the CDR3, the DNA is TGTGCCAGCAGTGAAAGGGGGGATACGCAGTATTTT. This sequence encodes CASSERGDTQYF.

This chain connects TRBV11-2 to TRBJ2-7, with 9 bases identical to TRBD2. The CDR3 loop spans 15 amino acids. Trimming removed 0 bases from V and 5 bases from J; junction bases left unmatched: 5. Germline V CDR1 and CDR2: SGHAT, FQNNGV. CDR3 sequence: CASSLDRLAGNEQYF. The CDR3, as DNA: TGTGCCAGCAGCTTAGATCGCCTAGCGGGAAACGAGCAGTACTTC.